These T cell receptor beta chains were read from a single sample in a study of cytomegalovirus exposure and HLA in healthy donors. Assay: immunoSEQ multiplex PCR; the TCRdb copy retains only in-frame clones and omits some. The table has 150,000 or so clones, about 80% seen once. The sample taken for sequencing was PBMCs. These TCRs come from a man aged 25-45 years in good health and CMV-seropositive. Each CDR3 is given with its conserved first and last residue. A D gene is named only where the DNA matches it firmly. Some rows have no size entry. The others give once, few or many, or a class for an expanded clone.

d_call: TRBD2
v_call: TRBV7-2
clone_size: .
j_call: TRBJ2-1
cdr3_nt: TGTGCCAGCAGCCCCCCGGGACTAGCAGGTTTAAATGAGCAGTTCTTC
cdr3_aa: CASSPPGLAGLNEQFF

d_call: TRBD2
v_call: TRBV28
clone_size: .
j_call: TRBJ2-7
cdr3_nt: TGTGCCAGCAGGGGGGGGGTATCGCCCTCGGGAGAGCAGTACTTC
cdr3_aa: CASRGGVSPSGEQYF

d_call: .
v_call: TRBV5-8
clone_size: .
j_call: TRBJ2-3
cdr3_nt: TGTGCCAGCAGCTTGTTAGATCCAGATACGCAGTATTTT
cdr3_aa: CASSLLDPDTQYF

d_call: TRBD1
v_call: TRBV7-9
clone_size: .
j_call: TRBJ1-2
cdr3_nt: TGTGCCAGCAGGGAAGGGGGCTCAAACTATGGCTACACCTTC
cdr3_aa: CASREGGSNYGYTF

d_call: .
v_call: TRBV28
clone_size: .
j_call: TRBJ2-7
cdr3_nt: TGTGCCAGCGACGGGGGAGGTTGCGAGCAGTACTTC
cdr3_aa: CASDGGGCEQYF

d_call: .
v_call: TRBV6-5
clone_size: .
j_call: TRBJ2-1
cdr3_nt: TGTGCCAGCAGTACCGACAGCTCCTACAATGAGCAGTTCTTC
cdr3_aa: CASSTDSSYNEQFF

d_call: TRBD2
v_call: TRBV19
clone_size: .
j_call: TRBJ2-3
cdr3_nt: TGTGCCAGTAGTATGCTAGCGGGAGGGCTCACAGATACGCAGTATTTT
cdr3_aa: CASSMLAGGLTDTQYF

d_call: TRBD1
v_call: TRBV25-1
clone_size: few
j_call: TRBJ1-4
cdr3_nt: TGTGCCAGCACCGAGGGGACAGTGGGAGAAAAACTGTTTTTT
cdr3_aa: CASTEGTVGEKLFF

d_call: .
v_call: TRBV2
clone_size: .
j_call: TRBJ1-5
cdr3_nt: TGTGCCAGCAGTGGGGGAGGCAATCAGCCCCAGCATTTT
cdr3_aa: CASSGGGNQPQHF

d_call: .
v_call: TRBV28
clone_size: .
j_call: TRBJ1-2
cdr3_nt: TGTGCCAGCAGTGGCAGGGGTGGCTACACCTTC
cdr3_aa: CASSGRGGYTF

d_call: TRBD1
v_call: TRBV6-4
clone_size: .
j_call: TRBJ1-2
cdr3_nt: TGTGCCAGCAGCCCAGACAGGGATGGGCGAGGCTACACCTTC
cdr3_aa: CASSPDRDGRGYTF

d_call: .
v_call: TRBV15
clone_size: .
j_call: TRBJ1-2
cdr3_nt: TGTGCCACCTTCATGGCCGGGTCAGGGAAACGAGAGGATGGCTACACCTTC
cdr3_aa: CATFMAGSGKREDGYTF

d_call: TRBD2
v_call: TRBV9
clone_size: .
j_call: TRBJ2-3
cdr3_nt: TGTGCCAGCAGCGTAGGAACTAGCGGGAGATATGGCACAGATACGCAGTATTTT
cdr3_aa: CASSVGTSGRYGTDTQYF

d_call: TRBD1
v_call: TRBV18
clone_size: few
j_call: TRBJ2-7
cdr3_nt: TGTGCCAGCTCACTCGGGACAGGGCCTCCCTACGAGCAGTACTTC
cdr3_aa: CASSLGTGPPYEQYF

d_call: .
v_call: TRBV7-2
clone_size: .
j_call: TRBJ2-1
cdr3_nt: TGTGCCAGCAGCTTCTTCGGGAGTACTTCCTACAATGAGCAGTTCTTC
cdr3_aa: CASSFFGSTSYNEQFF

d_call: .
v_call: TRBV4-2
clone_size: .
j_call: TRBJ2-1
cdr3_nt: TGTGCCAGCAGCCGCCTTACTAGCCGAACCTACAATGAGCAGTTCTTC
cdr3_aa: CASSRLTSRTYNEQFF

d_call: .
v_call: TRBV7-9
clone_size: .
j_call: TRBJ1-3
cdr3_nt: TGTGCCAGCAGCCCCTGGAGTGCTTCTGGAAACACCATATATTTT
cdr3_aa: CASSPWSASGNTIYF

d_call: .
v_call: TRBV5-4
clone_size: .
j_call: TRBJ1-4
cdr3_nt: TGTGCCAGCAGCTCGTCAGGGAATGAAAAACTGTTTTTT
cdr3_aa: CASSSSGNEKLFF

d_call: TRBD1
v_call: TRBV12-5
clone_size: .
j_call: TRBJ2-7
cdr3_nt: TGTGCTAGTGGTTCGTACAGGGGCTCTACCTACGAGCAGTACTTC
cdr3_aa: CASGSYRGSTYEQYF

d_call: .
v_call: TRBV18
clone_size: few
j_call: TRBJ2-5
cdr3_nt: TGTGCCAGCTCACCAAGTCAGGACAGACAAGAGACCCAGTACTTC
cdr3_aa: CASSPSQDRQETQYF

d_call: TRBD2
v_call: TRBV10-3
clone_size: .
j_call: TRBJ2-1
cdr3_nt: TGTGCCATCAGTGGGACTAGCGGGAAACCTGGTGAGCAGTTCTTC
cdr3_aa: CAISGTSGKPGEQFF

d_call: TRBD1
v_call: TRBV11-3
clone_size: .
j_call: TRBJ2-7
cdr3_nt: TGTGCCAGCAGCCAACGAGAGGGGGCCGACTACGAGCAGTACTTC
cdr3_aa: CASSQREGADYEQYF

d_call: TRBD1
v_call: TRBV27
clone_size: .
j_call: TRBJ1-2
cdr3_nt: TGTGCCAGCAGTTTATGGGGCAGGGGGAACTATGGCTACACCTTC
cdr3_aa: CASSLWGRGNYGYTF

d_call: .
v_call: TRBV7-2
clone_size: .
j_call: TRBJ1-2
cdr3_nt: TGTGCCAGCAGCTCAGGCCGTAACTATGGCTACACCTTC
cdr3_aa: CASSSGRNYGYTF

d_call: .
v_call: TRBV29-1
clone_size: .
j_call: TRBJ2-1
cdr3_nt: TGCAGCGTTGAAGATTTTACGGGGCTAGCGCGAGGACACAATGAGCAGTTCTTC
cdr3_aa: CSVEDFTGLARGHNEQFF

d_call: .
v_call: TRBV7-2
clone_size: .
j_call: TRBJ2-5
cdr3_nt: TGTGCCAGCAGCCCCCCCCCGGTCGTAGAGACCCAGTACTTC
cdr3_aa: CASSPPPVVETQYF

d_call: .
v_call: TRBV9
clone_size: .
j_call: TRBJ2-2
cdr3_nt: TGTGCCAGCAGCGTAGAGCCAAGTGGCACCGGGGAGCTGTTTTTT
cdr3_aa: CASSVEPSGTGELFF

d_call: TRBD2
v_call: TRBV18
clone_size: .
j_call: TRBJ2-1
cdr3_nt: TGTGCCAGCTCACCACCTCTAGCGGGGGGTGAGCAGTTCTTC
cdr3_aa: CASSPPLAGGEQFF

d_call: TRBD2
v_call: TRBV11-2
clone_size: once
j_call: TRBJ2-3
cdr3_nt: TGTGCCAGCAGCTTGGGACTAGCGGCAATCACAGATACGCAGTATTTT
cdr3_aa: CASSLGLAAITDTQYF

d_call: .
v_call: TRBV29-1
clone_size: .
j_call: TRBJ2-2
cdr3_nt: TGCAGCGCCAGACAGAGAGCGAACACCGGGGAGCTGTTTTTT
cdr3_aa: CSARQRANTGELFF

d_call: .
v_call: TRBV6-5
clone_size: .
j_call: TRBJ2-7
cdr3_nt: TGTGCCAGCAGTTACTCCCCTTGGACTGATGCCTACGAGCAGTACTTC
cdr3_aa: CASSYSPWTDAYEQYF

d_call: TRBD2
v_call: TRBV5-4
clone_size: .
j_call: TRBJ2-3
cdr3_nt: TGTGCCAGCAGCTCGACTAGCGGGGGGCTTCTGGATACGCAGTATTTT
cdr3_aa: CASSSTSGGLLDTQYF

d_call: .
v_call: TRBV5-4
clone_size: .
j_call: TRBJ2-7
cdr3_nt: TGTGCCAGCAGCTTTCGGGGGTCCCCCTACGAGCAGTACTTC
cdr3_aa: CASSFRGSPYEQYF

d_call: .
v_call: TRBV19
clone_size: .
j_call: TRBJ2-2
cdr3_nt: TGTGCCAGTAGTCGACGGGATGGCACCGGGGAGCTGTTTTTT
cdr3_aa: CASSRRDGTGELFF

d_call: TRBD1
v_call: TRBV5-1
clone_size: .
j_call: TRBJ2-2
cdr3_nt: TGCGCCAGCAGAAGGGACAGGGGGTCGGGGACCGGGGAGCTGTTTTTT
cdr3_aa: CASRRDRGSGTGELFF

d_call: .
v_call: TRBV29-1
clone_size: .
j_call: TRBJ2-5
cdr3_nt: TGCAGCGTTGAATTGACAGCTAGCCAAGAGACCCAGTACTTC
cdr3_aa: CSVELTASQETQYF

d_call: TRBD2
v_call: TRBV4-2
clone_size: .
j_call: TRBJ2-5
cdr3_nt: TGTGCCAGCAGCCAAGACCTAGCGGGAGAGACCCAGTACTTC
cdr3_aa: CASSQDLAGETQYF

d_call: .
v_call: TRBV7-9
clone_size: .
j_call: TRBJ1-2
cdr3_nt: TGTGCCAGCAGCCCTCTCACCGAGAACTATGGCTACACCTTC
cdr3_aa: CASSPLTENYGYTF

d_call: TRBD2
v_call: TRBV4-2
clone_size: .
j_call: TRBJ2-3
cdr3_nt: TGTGCCAGCAGCCAAGATAATAGCGGGAGCACAGATACGCAGTATTTT
cdr3_aa: CASSQDNSGSTDTQYF

d_call: .
v_call: TRBV28
clone_size: .
j_call: TRBJ2-7
cdr3_nt: TGTGCCAGCCAAATCTCCTACGAGCAGTACTTC
cdr3_aa: CASQISYEQYF

d_call: TRBD2
v_call: TRBV5-1
clone_size: .
j_call: TRBJ2-7
cdr3_nt: TGCGCCAGCAGCTTGGGACTAGCGGGAGGATCATACGAGCAGTACTTC
cdr3_aa: CASSLGLAGGSYEQYF

d_call: .
v_call: TRBV13
clone_size: .
j_call: TRBJ2-5
cdr3_nt: TGTGCCAGCAGCTCCGGACAGAACCAAGAGACCCAGTACTTC
cdr3_aa: CASSSGQNQETQYF